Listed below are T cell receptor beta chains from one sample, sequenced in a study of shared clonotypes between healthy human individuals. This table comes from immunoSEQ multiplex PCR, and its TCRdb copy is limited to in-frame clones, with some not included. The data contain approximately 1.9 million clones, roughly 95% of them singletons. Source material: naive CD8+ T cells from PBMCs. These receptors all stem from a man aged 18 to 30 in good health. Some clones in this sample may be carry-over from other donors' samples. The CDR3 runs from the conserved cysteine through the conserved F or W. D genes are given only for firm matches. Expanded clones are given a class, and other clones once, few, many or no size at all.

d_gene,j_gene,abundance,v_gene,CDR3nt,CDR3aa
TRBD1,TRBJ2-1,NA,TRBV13,TGTGCCAGCAGCTTACAAGCAGGGGGTAGTGACAATGAGCAGTTCTTC,CASSLQAGGSDNEQFF
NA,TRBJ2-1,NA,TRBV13,TGTGCCAGCAGCTTAGTGGTGGGCGTGGGTTACAATGAGCAGTTCTTC,CASSLVVGVGYNEQFF
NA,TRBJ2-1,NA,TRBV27,TGTGCCAGCAGTTTAGGAGGGTTCAACAATGAGCAGTTCTTC,CASSLGGFNNEQFF
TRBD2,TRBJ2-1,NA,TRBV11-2,TGTGCCAGCAGCTTATGGATTGGCGGGAGCTACAATGAGCAGTTCTTC,CASSLWIGGSYNEQFF
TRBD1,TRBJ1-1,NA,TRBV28,TGTGCCAGCAGATTGTTACCCGAGGGACAGGGGACGAACACTGAAGCTTTCTTT,CASRLLPEGQGTNTEAFF
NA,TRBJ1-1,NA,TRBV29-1,TGCAGCGTCCTTTCGGGGGCAGGTGAAGCTTTCTTT,CSVLSGAGEAFF
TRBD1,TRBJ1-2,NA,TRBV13,TGTGCCAGCAGCTCCCGGGACAGCAACTATGGCTACACCTTC,CASSSRDSNYGYTF
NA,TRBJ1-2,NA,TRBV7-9,TGTGCCAGCAGCTCCGACATCAAGGCTGGCTACACCTTC,CASSSDIKAGYTF
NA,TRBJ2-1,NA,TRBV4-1,TGCGCCAGCAGCCAAGGCAATGAGCAGTTCTTC,CASSQGNEQFF
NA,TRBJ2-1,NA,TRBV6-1,TGTGCCAGCAGTGAAGGTACACAGACTATACTATCCTACAATGAGCAGTTCTTC,CASSEGTQTILSYNEQFF
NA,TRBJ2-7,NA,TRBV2,TGTGCCAGCAGTGAACCGGGCAGGGGGGGCGAGCAGTACTTC,CASSEPGRGGEQYF
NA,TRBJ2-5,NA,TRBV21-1,TGTGCCAGCAGCAAAGTAAGGGGGGAGACCCAGTACTTC,CASSKVRGETQYF
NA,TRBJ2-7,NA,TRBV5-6,TGTGCCAGCAGCTTGGCCGCGGGGACCTACGAGCAGTACTTC,CASSLAAGTYEQYF
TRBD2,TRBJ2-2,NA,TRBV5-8,TGTGCCAGCAGCTCCGGGACTAGCGGGAACACCGGGGAGCTGTTTTTT,CASSSGTSGNTGELFF
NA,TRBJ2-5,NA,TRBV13,TGTGCCAGCAGCCCCCAAGACAGGCCCAAAGAGACCCAGTACTTC,CASSPQDRPKETQYF
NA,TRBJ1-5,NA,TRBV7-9,TGTGCCAGCAGCTCCCCCTACGATCAGCCCCAGCATTTT,CASSSPYDQPQHF
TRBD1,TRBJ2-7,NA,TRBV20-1,TGCAGTGCCGACAGGGGCGGCGAGCAGTACTTC,CSADRGGEQYF
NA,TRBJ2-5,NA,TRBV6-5,TGTGCCAGCAGCCCCGGACTCCCTCAAGAGACCCAGTACTTC,CASSPGLPQETQYF
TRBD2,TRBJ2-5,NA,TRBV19,TGTGCCAGTAGACCTCTAGCGGGAGGCGGGGAGACCCAGTACTTC,CASRPLAGGGETQYF
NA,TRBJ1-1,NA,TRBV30,TGTGCCTGGAGTGTGGACAGGAACACTGAAGCTTTCTTT,CAWSVDRNTEAFF
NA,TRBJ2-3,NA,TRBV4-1,TGCGCCAGCAGCCAGACCGGACTAGGGGGGGATACGCAGTATTTT,CASSQTGLGGDTQYF
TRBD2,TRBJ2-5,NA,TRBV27,TGTGCCAGCAGGCCGGGACTAGCGTACCAAGAGACCCAGTACTTC,CASRPGLAYQETQYF
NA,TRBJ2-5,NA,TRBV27,TGTGCCAGCAGTTTAAGTACAGAGAGAGAGACCCAGTACTTC,CASSLSTERETQYF
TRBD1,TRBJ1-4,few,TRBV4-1,TGCGCCAGCAGCCCGATCAGGGGGCTCAGTGAAAAACTGTTTTTT,CASSPIRGLSEKLFF
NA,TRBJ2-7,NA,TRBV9,TGTGCCAGCAGCGCACAGCAGGGGCCCCTTCTGTACGAGCAGTACTTC,CASSAQQGPLLYEQYF
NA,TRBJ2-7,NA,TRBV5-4,TGTGCCAGCAGCTTGGGCTACGAGCAGTACTTC,CASSLGYEQYF
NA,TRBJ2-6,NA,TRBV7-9,TGTGCCAGCAGCTTAGGAGTGAGCTCTGGGGCCAACGTCCTGACTTTC,CASSLGVSSGANVLTF
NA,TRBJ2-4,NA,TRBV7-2,TGTGCCAGCAGCCCAAGAAGGGAAGAGACGGTCAAAAACATTCAGTACTTC,CASSPRREETVKNIQYF
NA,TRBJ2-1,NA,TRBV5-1,TGCGCCAGCAGCTATGCGAATGGGCCTAGCCCCTACAATGAGCAGTTCTTC,CASSYANGPSPYNEQFF
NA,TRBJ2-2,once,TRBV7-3,TGTGCCAGCAGCTTAAAGAAGACAGTTCACACCGGGGAGCTGTTTTTT,CASSLKKTVHTGELFF
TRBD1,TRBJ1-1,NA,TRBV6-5,TGTGCCAGCAGTTCAAGACAGGGTGAAGCTTTCTTT,CASSSRQGEAFF
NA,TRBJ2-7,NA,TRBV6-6,TGTGCCAGCAGTTACTCGGAGGGGACCTACGAGCAGTACTTC,CASSYSEGTYEQYF
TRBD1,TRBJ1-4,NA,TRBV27,TGTGCCAGCAGTTTGACAGGGGTGGGAGAAAAACTGTTTTTT,CASSLTGVGEKLFF
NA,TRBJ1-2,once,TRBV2,TGTGCCAGCAGTGGAACCGGGACCGCAACTAACTATGGCTACACCTTC,CASSGTGTATNYGYTF
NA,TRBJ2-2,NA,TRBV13,TGTGCCAGCAGCTCTCCAGGGGTATACACCGGGGAGCTGTTTTTT,CASSSPGVYTGELFF
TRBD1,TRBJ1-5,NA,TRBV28,TGTGCCAGCACCACGGAGGGGGCGCGGAGGCAGCCCCAGCATTTT,CASTTEGARRQPQHF
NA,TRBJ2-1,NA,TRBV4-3,TGCGCCAGCAGCCAAGCCAGCAGGAGCTCCTACAATGAGCAGTTCTTC,CASSQASRSSYNEQFF
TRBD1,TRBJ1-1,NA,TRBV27,TGTGCCACCCTACCCGGGACAGGAGATGGGCAAGCTTTCTTT,CATLPGTGDGQAFF
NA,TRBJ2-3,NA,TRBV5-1,TGCGCCAGCAGTGAAGGCGCGAGGGTTTTGACAGATACGCAGTATTTT,CASSEGARVLTDTQYF